Presented here are 6 T cell receptor beta chains from one specimen sequenced in a study of T cell responses to AZD1222 COVID-19 vaccine. TCRdb's copy holds only in-frame clones and misses some; the assay was immunoSEQ multiplex PCR. The table includes 85,000 to 110,000 clones, roughly 88% detected once. Source: peripheral blood, taken on day 0 of AZD1222 vaccination. Receptor source: an adult in good health.

The V gene is TRBV6-6, the J gene TRBJ1-1; D is uncertain. The CDR3 loop spans 15 amino acids. Germline loops: CDR1 MNHNY, CDR2 SVGAGI (reference sequence). The CDR3 spells CPRQLVGNMNTEAFF. In nucleotides, the CDR3 is TGTCCACGCCAACTAGTCGGCAACATGAACACTGAAGCTTTCTTT.

This clone was seen only once. The chain has TRBV12-3 or TRBV12-4 and TRBJ1-1; no clear D gene. This CDR3 is 13 amino acids long. Trimming cost V 1 base and J 5 bases, with 8 bases left between them. The CDR3 region has the DNA TGTGCCAGCAGTTTAGGAGGTAGGACTGAAGCTTTCTTT. The encoded protein is CASSLGGRTEAFF.

This CDR3 reads CSVSPGSPYGYTF. CDR3 sequence (DNA): TGCAGCGTTAGCCCTGGCAGCCCCTATGGCTACACCTTC. This sequence joins TRBV29-1 and TRBJ1-2; D unclear. V was pared by 5 bases and J by 4 bases, with 14 bases between. Per germline, CDR1 SQVTM and CDR2 ANQGSEA. CDR3 size: 13 residues.

This chain connects TRBV5-1 to TRBJ2-7; TRBD1 agrees at 8 bases. CDR3 size: 16 residues. Trimming removed 1 base from V and 7 bases from J; junction bases left unmatched: 13. Germline V gene lookup returns CDR1 SGHRS and CDR2 YFSETQ. Here the CDR3 reads CASSLQRTGSFLEQYF. The DNA for the CDR3 is TGCGCCAGCAGCTTGCAAAGGACAGGGTCCTTCCTTGAGCAGTACTTC. Full variable domain (outside the CDR3, taken from reference TRBV5-1 and TRBJ2-7): KAGVTQTPRYLIKTRGQQVTLSCSPISGHRSVSWYQQTPGQGLQFLFEYFSETQRNKGNFPGRFSGRQFSNSRSEMNVSTLELGDSALYLCASSLQRTGSFLEQYFGPGTRLTVT.

The rearrangement joins TRBV29-1 to TRBJ2-7; D is perhaps TRBD1 or TRBD2 (5 bases each). Per germline, CDR1 SQVTM and CDR2 ANQGSEA. The V gene lost 4 bases and the J gene lost 4 bases, with 8 bases spanning the gap. The CDR3 totals 11 residues. Here the CDR3 DNA reads TGCAGCGTTGTTGAGGGGTACGAGCAGTACTTC. This gives the protein CSVVEGYEQYF.

The chain recombines TRBV6-1 with TRBJ1-5, with no clear D. The germline gives CDR1 MNHNS, CDR2 SASEGT. The length of the CDR3 is 15 residues. V lost 2 bases and J 3 bases, leaving 11 bases between the germline ends. The CDR3 is CASSESGENNQPQHF. CDR3 DNA: TGTGCCAGCAGTGAATCCGGTGAGAACAATCAGCCCCAGCATTTT.